This TCR beta chain was sequenced for a study of early T cells in non-severe SARS-CoV-2 infection. Study background: Sequencing was performed on bulk RNA from unsorted whole blood, leaving chains unpaired.

This clonotype appeared many times. The CDR3 length is 15 residues. Germline V gene lookup returns CDR1 LNHDA and CDR2 SQIVND (reference sequence). V lost 6 bases and J lost 0; bases outside the gene matches: 4. Molecules of cDNA were individually given unique molecular identifiers that were attached to them. TCRdb recomputed calls from the 5' RACE reads with MiXCR, one row per CDR3 protein. Among roughly 24,000 distinct CDR3 sequences, approximately 5% were seen once, and the ten largest hold 3.5% to 4.5%. Sequenced input: whole blood. The genes are TRBV19 and TRBJ2-1, with 8 positions matching TRBD1. The TCR was taken from an adult who was a healthcare worker with PCR-confirmed SARS-CoV-2 infection or an uninfected control (not recorded which). DNA for the CDR3: TGTGCCAGTAGCGGAACAGGGGGCTCCTACAATGAGCAGTTCTTC. Translated: CASSGTGGSYNEQFF.